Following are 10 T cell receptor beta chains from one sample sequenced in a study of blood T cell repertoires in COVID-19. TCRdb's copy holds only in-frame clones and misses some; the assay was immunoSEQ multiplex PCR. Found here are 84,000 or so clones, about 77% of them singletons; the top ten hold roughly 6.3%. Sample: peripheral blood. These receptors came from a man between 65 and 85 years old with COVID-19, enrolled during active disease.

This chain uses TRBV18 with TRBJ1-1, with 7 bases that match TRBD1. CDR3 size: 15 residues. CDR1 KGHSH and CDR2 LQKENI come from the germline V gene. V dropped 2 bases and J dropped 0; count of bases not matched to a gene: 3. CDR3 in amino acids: CASSPEGTVNTEAFF. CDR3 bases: TGTGCCAGCTCACCAGAAGGGACAGTGAACACTGAAGCTTTCTTT.

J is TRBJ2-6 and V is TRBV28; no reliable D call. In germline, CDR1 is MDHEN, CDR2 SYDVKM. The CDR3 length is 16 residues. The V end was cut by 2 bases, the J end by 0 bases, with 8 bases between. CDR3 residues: CASSLGLLSGANVLTF. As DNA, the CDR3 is TGTGCCAGCAGTTTAGGGCTCCTCTCTGGGGCCAACGTCCTGACTTTC.

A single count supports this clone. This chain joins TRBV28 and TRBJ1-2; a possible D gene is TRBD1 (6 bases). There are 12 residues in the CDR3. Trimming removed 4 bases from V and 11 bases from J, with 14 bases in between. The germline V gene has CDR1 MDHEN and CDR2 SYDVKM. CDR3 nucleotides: TGTGCCAGCAGTTCACAGGGTTTTGGATACACCTTC. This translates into CASSSQGFGYTF.

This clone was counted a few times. CDR3 loop: CASRGDSGYTF. CDR3 DNA sequence: TGTGCCAGCCGCGGTGACTCTGGCTACACCTTC. The chain links TRBV28 to TRBJ1-2; no clear D. V lost 8 bases and J lost 7, with 11 bases in between. The germline V gene has CDR1 MDHEN and CDR2 SYDVKM. The CDR3 length is 11 residues.

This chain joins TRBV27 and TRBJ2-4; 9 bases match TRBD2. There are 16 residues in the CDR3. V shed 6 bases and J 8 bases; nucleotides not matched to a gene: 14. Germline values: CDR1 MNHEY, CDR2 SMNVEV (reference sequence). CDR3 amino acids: CASRGPGTSRRHIQYF. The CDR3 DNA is TGTGCCAGCAGAGGCCCGGGGACTAGCCGACGGCACATTCAGTACTTC.

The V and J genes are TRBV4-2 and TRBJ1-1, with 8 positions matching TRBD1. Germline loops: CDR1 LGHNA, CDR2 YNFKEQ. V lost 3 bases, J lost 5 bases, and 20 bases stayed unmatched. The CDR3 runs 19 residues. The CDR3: CASSHGRQGALGLKTEAFF. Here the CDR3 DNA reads TGTGCCAGCAGCCACGGGAGGCAGGGGGCGCTGGGGCTTAAGACTGAAGCTTTCTTT.

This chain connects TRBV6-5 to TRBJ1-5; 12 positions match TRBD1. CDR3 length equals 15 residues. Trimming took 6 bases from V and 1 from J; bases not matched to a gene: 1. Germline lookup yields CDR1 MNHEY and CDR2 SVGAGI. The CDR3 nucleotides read TGTGCCAGCAGGGGGACAGGGGGCAGCAATCAGCCCCAGCATTTT. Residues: CASRGTGGSNQPQHF.

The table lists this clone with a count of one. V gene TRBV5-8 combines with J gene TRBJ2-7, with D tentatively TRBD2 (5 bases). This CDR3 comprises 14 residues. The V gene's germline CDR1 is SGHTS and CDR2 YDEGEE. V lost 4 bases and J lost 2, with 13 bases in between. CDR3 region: CASSRGFGTYEQYF. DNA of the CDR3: TGTGCCAGCAGCCGGGGATTCGGGACCTACGAGCAGTACTTC.

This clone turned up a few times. CDR3 bases: TGTGCCAGCAGTATATGGACAGGGAGAGGCTACACCTTC. It translates to CASSIWTGRGYTF. The chain joins TRBV2 to TRBJ1-2; 8 bases match TRBD1. Germline trimming cut 5 bases from V and 8 bases from J; bases unmatched to any gene: 7. The germline V gene encodes CDR1 SNHLY and CDR2 FYNNEI. This CDR3 contains 13 residues.

In DNA form, the CDR3 reads TGTGCCAGCAGCCCCCCCCCGGGTAACACCTACGAGCAGTACTTC. Translation: CASSPPPGNTYEQYF. The chain has TRBV5-6 and TRBJ2-7, with D uncertain. The CDR3 consists of 15 residues. Trimming took 4 bases from V and 2 from J, leaving 16 bases between them. Germline V gives CDR1 SGHDT, CDR2 YYEEEE.